The TCR beta chain under discussion was sequenced for a study of blood T cell repertoires in COVID-19. Assay used: immunoSEQ multiplex PCR; TCRdb lists only in-frame clones, some missing. The repertoire has around 220,000 clones, roughly 82% of them found once; the top ten carry 4.5% to 5%. The CDR3 is 15 residues long. The V end lost 1 base, the J end lost 5 bases, and 13 bases lay between the germline ends. CDR1 SGHRS and CDR2 YFSETQ come from the germline V gene. Input material: peripheral blood. This TCR was recovered from a woman older than 75 with active or convalescent COVID-19. The chain combines TRBV5-1 with TRBJ2-1, with D possibly TRBD2 on 7 matching bases. The CDR3, as DNA: TGCGCCAGCAGCTTGTTCCAGGGGACTAACAATGAGCAGTTCTTC. Translated, it gives CASSLFQGTNNEQFF.